This TCR beta chain was identified in a study of metastatic and nonmetastatic thyroid tumors. Overall study context: The study looked at repertoires side by side in blood and in tumor or nodule tissue from malignant and benign thyroid patients.

In this sample, this clone turned up a few times. The CDR3 totals 14 residues. Trimming removed 1 base at V and 6 bases at J, with 10 bases between. From germline, CDR1 is LGHDT and CDR2 YNNKEL (reference sequence). All patients were treatment-naive before thyroid surgery. TCRdb re-called the PCR reads via MiXCR. The sample consists of 4,000 to 6,000 clones, about 30% of them appearing once. The receptor comes from a female donor with papillary thyroid cancer or a benign thyroid nodule (not recorded which). Some clones in this sample may be carry-over from other donors' samples. Sequenced input: adjacent normal tissue. The rearrangement links TRBV3-1 to TRBJ1-5, with D maybe TRBD1 (6 bases). The CDR3 loop is CASSQGGGGQPQHF. In nucleotides, the CDR3 is TGTGCCAGCAGCCAAGGGGGAGGGGGTCAGCCCCAGCATTTT.